These 17 T cell receptor beta chains were all obtained from the same sample, sequenced in a study of T-cell reconstitution after alpha-beta-depleted transplantation in children. Preparation of the TCRbeta library used unique molecular identifiers. TCRdb passed the PCR reads through MiXCR, listing each CDR3 protein once. The sample gives about 580,000 distinct CDR3 sequences, 25% to 30% of which show up once; around a third is in the top ten. Sequences were derived from PBMCs, sampled before TCRalphabeta/CD19-depleted stem cell transplant. The source of these receptors is a boy younger than two with Wiskott-Aldrich syndrome, due to receive a stem cell transplant.

The genes are TRBV20-1 and TRBJ1-1; 7 bases line up with TRBD1. The germline V gene encodes CDR1 DFQATT and CDR2 SNEGSKA (reference sequence). The CDR3 has 15 residues. Trimming at V came to 0 bases and at J to 5 bases, leaving 9 bases not matched to a gene. In DNA form, the CDR3 reads TGCAGTGCTAGAGACCCACGACAGGGTTCAACTGAAGCTTTCTTT. Amino acid sequence: CSARDPRQGSTEAFF.

The chain employs TRBV7-2 and TRBJ2-7, with 7 bases matching TRBD2. The CDR3 totals 15 residues. The germline V gene encodes CDR1 SGHTA and CDR2 FQGNSA. Trimming removed 1 base from V and 3 bases from J; junction bases left unmatched: 6. The DNA for the CDR3 is TGTGCCAGCAGCTTAGTAACGGGAGGACTCTACGAGCAGTACTTC. This codes for CASSLVTGGLYEQYF.

In this sample, this clonotype turned up a few times. This chain joins TRBV5-1 and TRBJ1-4; 7 bases match TRBD1. The CDR3 runs 15 residues. The trim removed 4 bases at V and 6 bases at J, leaving 9 bases unmatched. Germline CDR1 reads SGHRS; CDR2 reads YFSETQ. CDR3 coding DNA: TGCGCCAGCAGCATGCAGGGGGAGGCACATGAAAAACTGTTTTTT. Amino acid sequence: CASSMQGEAHEKLFF.

This chain joins TRBV7-8 and TRBJ2-2; TRBD2 aligns across 10 bases. In germline, CDR1 is SGHVS, CDR2 FQNEAQ. The V segment lost 4 bases and the J segment 6 bases; nucleotides outside the gene matches: 11. CDR3 length: 17 amino acids. The CDR3 DNA sequence: TGTGCCAGCAGCTCCCTCCTGGAACTAGCGGGACCCGGGGAGCTGTTTTTT. Translating it yields CASSSLLELAGPGELFF.

This clonotype was detected many times. The V call is TRBV11-2, the J call TRBJ2-7; no reliable D call. V was clipped by 6 bases and J by 3 bases, with 9 bases between them. In germline, CDR1 is SGHAT, CDR2 FQNNGV. The CDR3 runs 12 residues. Here the CDR3 reads CASSLTNYEQYF. The CDR3 region has the DNA TGTGCCAGCAGTTTAACAAACTACGAGCAGTACTTC.

This clonotype occurred a few times. The J gene is TRBJ2-3, the V gene TRBV20-1; the match to TRBD2 covers 8 bases. The V gene's germline CDR1 is DFQATT and CDR2 SNEGSKA (reference sequence). After removal of 4 bases from V and 9 bases from J, the junction contained 12 bases not matched to a gene. The CDR3 covers 14 residues. In DNA, the CDR3 is TGCAGTGCTAATATCCTGGGACTAGAGCGGACGCAGTATTTT. Translating gives CSANILGLERTQYF.

A few counts support this clonotype. This chain joins TRBV20-1 and TRBJ1-5; 11 bases are a match to TRBD1. With V trimmed by 6 bases and J by 4 bases, 8 bases remained unmatched. The germline CDR1 and CDR2 sequences are DFQATT and SNEGSKA (reference sequence). The CDR3 runs 15 residues. CDR3 coding DNA: TGCAGTGCACCGGGACAGGGGGGAGGTAATCAGCCCCAGCATTTT. It codes for CSAPGQGGGNQPQHF.

This clonotype was seen only a few times. Germline and junction disagree at one end, which may indicate a read error. The chain joins TRBV12-3 or TRBV12-4 to TRBJ2-2; unclear D gene. The CDR3 sequence is 13 residues long. The CDR3 spells CASSSRNIGELFF. CDR3 sequence (DNA): TGTGCCAGCAGCTCAAGGAACATCGGGGAGCTGTTTTTT.

This chain connects TRBV7-2 to TRBJ1-2; 11 positions match TRBD1. The ends lost 4 bases at V and 4 bases at J; junction bases unmatched: 5. The CDR3 contains 15 residues. Germline CDR1 SGHTA, CDR2 FQGNSA. For the CDR3, the DNA is TGTGCCAGCAGCTCTGGGGGACAGGGGGGCTATGGCTACACCTTC. This encodes CASSSGGQGGYGYTF.

This rearrangement joins TRBV20-1 to TRBJ1-5, with D uncertain. The CDR3 length is 16 residues. V lost 0 bases and J 7 bases, leaving 19 bases between the germline ends. CDR1 DFQATT and CDR2 SNEGSKA come from the germline V gene (reference sequence). The CDR3 loop is CSARDSRRPFEQPQHF. The CDR3, as DNA: TGCAGTGCTAGAGATAGTCGAAGGCCATTTGAGCAGCCCCAGCATTTT.

This chain joins TRBV3-1 and TRBJ2-2; unclear D gene. V was shortened by 1 base and J by 5 bases, with 5 bases between the two germline ends. This CDR3 region has 13 residues. The germline CDR1 and CDR2 sequences are LGHDT and YNNKEL (reference sequence). The CDR3 sequence is CASSQGITGELFF. CDR3 nucleotides: TGTGCCAGCAGCCAAGGCATAACCGGGGAGCTGTTTTTT. Looking up the rest from reference TRBV3-1 and TRBJ2-2 gives the full variable domain: DTAVSQTPKYLVTQMGNDKSIKCEQNLGHDTMYWYKQDSKKFLKIMFSYNNKELIINETVPNRFSPKSPDKAHLNLHINSLELGDSAVYFCASSQGITGELFFGEGSRLTVL.

The J gene is TRBJ2-7, the V gene TRBV30, with TRBD2 identical over 9 bases. Germline V lookup: CDR1 GTSNPN, CDR2 SVGIG (reference sequence). V shed 4 bases, J shed 6 bases, and the junction held 10 bases outside the gene matches. The CDR3 has 14 residues. The chain's CDR3 is CAWKISGRPLEQYF. For the CDR3, the DNA is TGTGCCTGGAAGATTAGCGGGAGACCCCTCGAGCAGTACTTC.

This clonotype was recorded a few times. This chain connects TRBV7-8 to TRBJ2-7; 10 bases are a match to TRBD2. CDR1 is SGHVS, CDR2 FQNEAQ, per germline. CDR3 length equals 17 residues. V was pared by 1 base and J by 0 bases, with 6 bases of the junction left unmatched. The CDR3 region is CASSLGGRTSGSYEQYF. CDR3 coding DNA: TGTGCCAGCAGCTTAGGAGGAAGGACTAGCGGCTCCTACGAGCAGTACTTC.

In its sample, this clonotype was seen a few times. J is TRBJ2-1 and V is TRBV20-1, with D perhaps matching TRBD1 (5 bases). This CDR3 region has 16 residues. V was trimmed by 3 bases and J by 4 bases, leaving 19 bases between them. Germline V lookup: CDR1 DFQATT, CDR2 SNEGSKA (reference sequence). CDR3: CSARDSAAGRYNEQFF. CDR3 bases: TGCAGTGCTAGGGATTCGGCGGCAGGGCGGTACAATGAGCAGTTCTTC.

The chain couples TRBV29-1 to TRBJ2-7, with TRBD2 identical over 8 bases. Germline CDR1 SQVTM, CDR2 ANQGSEA. The CDR3 length is 15 residues. The V gene end was trimmed by 4 bases and the J gene end by 4 bases; junction bases not matched to a gene: 12. The CDR3 protein is CSVVGTIRGGYEQYF. CDR3 bases: TGCAGCGTTGTCGGAACCATCCGCGGGGGGTACGAGCAGTACTTC.

This sequence joins TRBV5-5 and TRBJ1-3; D remains unclear. Germline assignment: CDR1 SGHKS and CDR2 YYEKEE (reference sequence). V was shortened by 3 bases and J by 0 bases, with 19 bases between the two germline ends. The CDR3 runs 18 residues. The DNA for the CDR3 is TGTGCCAGCAGCTCCCGCGGACCCATCCAACCCTCTGGAAACACCATATATTTT. This translates into CASSSRGPIQPSGNTIYF. The full variable domain, completed using reference TRBV5-5 and TRBJ1-3, is DAGVTQSPTHLIKTRGQQVTLRCSPISGHKSVSWYQQVLGQGPQFIFQYYEKEERGRGNFPDRFSARQFPNYSSELNVNALLLGDSALYLCASSSRGPIQPSGNTIYFGEGSWLTVV.

In this sample, this clonotype turned up a few times. This chain connects TRBV20-1 to TRBJ1-1; tentative D call: TRBD1 (6 bases). CDR3 length: 15 amino acids. The germline CDR1 and CDR2 sequences are DFQATT and SNEGSKA (reference sequence). The V gene lost 5 bases and the J gene lost 4 bases, with 20 bases spanning the gap. The CDR3 spells CSAAVNRAGITEAFF. The CDR3 DNA follows: TGCAGTGCTGCCGTTAACAGGGCCGGGATCACTGAAGCTTTCTTT.